Shown below are 5 T cell receptor beta chains from a single sample sequenced in a study of blood T cells in healthy people across ages. Alongside a J-beta primer mix, a sample-barcoded 5' primer served in a second PCR lasting about 6 to 12 cycles. A single record per CDR3 protein comes from TCRdb applying MiXCR to the 5' RACE reads. This table holds about 1,500,000 distinct CDR3 sequences, 35% to 45% found once. Material: blood. Every receptor here comes from a woman aged 18 to 35 in good health.

The chain recombines TRBV6-1 with TRBJ2-7; no clear D. V was cut by 11 bases and J by 6 bases, with 23 bases left in between. This CDR3 contains 14 residues. The germline V gene has CDR1 MNHNS and CDR2 SASEGT. CDR3 protein: CASQQLAAVGEQYF. The CDR3 nucleotides are TGTGCCTCGCAGCAGTTGGCAGCCGTGGGCGAGCAGTACTTC.

This sequence joins TRBV20-1 and TRBJ2-4, with D maybe TRBD2 (5 bases). In germline, CDR1 is DFQATT, CDR2 SNEGSKA (reference sequence). The CDR3 consists of 11 residues. V was cut by 5 bases and J by 13 bases, with 15 bases left in between. The CDR3 DNA follows: TGCAGTGCTTCGCTAGCTACTGAGCAGTACTTC. This sequence encodes CSASLATEQYF.

The rearrangement links TRBV7-8 to TRBJ2-3; D possibly corresponds to TRBD2 (5 bases). V was shortened by 5 bases and J by 0 bases, with 21 bases between the two germline ends. The germline CDR1 and CDR2 sequences are SGHVS and FQNEAQ. The CDR3 totals 18 residues. CDR3 region: CASSALSGPGSSTDTQYF. DNA for the CDR3: TGTGCCAGCAGCGCTCTAAGCGGCCCCGGTTCTAGCACAGATACGCAGTATTTT.

This clonotype has more than one count but fewer than ten. This chain uses TRBV7-9 with TRBJ2-5; 14 bases align to TRBD2. Germline assignment: CDR1 SEHNR and CDR2 FQNEAQ (reference sequence). Trimming removed 5 bases from V and 2 bases from J; junction bases left unmatched: 7. The CDR3 runs to 17 residues. CDR3 amino acids: CASSTRLAGGPQETQYF. CDR3 coding DNA: TGTGCCAGCAGCACTCGACTAGCGGGAGGGCCACAAGAGACCCAGTACTTC. Full variable domain (missing parts from reference TRBV7-9 and TRBJ2-5): DTGVSQNPRHKITKRGQNVTFRCDPISEHNRLYWYRQTLGQGPEFLTYFQNEAQLEKSRLLSDRFSAERPKGSFSTLEIQRTEQGDSAMYLCASSTRLAGGPQETQYFGPGTRLLVL.

About this clonotype: A much larger clone lies one base from this, so it may be a read error. The rearrangement links TRBV3-1 to TRBJ2-5; D tentatively fits TRBD1 or TRBD2 (5 bases each). The CDR3 extends over 14 amino acids. The germline CDR1 and CDR2 sequences are LGHDT and YNNKEL (reference sequence). V dropped 2 bases and J dropped 11 bases, with 18 bases sitting between them. The CDR3 here is CASSQSGQTSQQYF. The CDR3 nucleotides are TGTGCCAGCAGCCAAAGCGGACAAACCAGTCAGCAGTACTTC.